This TCR beta chain was observed in a study of blood T cells in healthy people across ages. Findings and caveats of the study: Across the age range, TCR beta diversity per million T cells fell in a roughly linear way. Versus aged donors, long-lived donors had higher diversity and more naive CD4+ cells.

A sample-barcoded 5' primer and a J-beta primer mix were used in a second PCR of roughly 6 to 12 cycles. The authors tagged each cDNA molecule using a template-switch adaptor with 12 random nucleotides. TCRdb re-derived calls from the 5' RACE reads in MiXCR, one entry per CDR3 protein. The repertoire includes about 970,000 distinct CDR3 sequences, roughly 51% of them detected once, and around 21% sits in the top ten. Worth noting for this clonotype: Its antigen is currently unknown.

The CDR3 runs to 15 residues. Germline CDR1 and CDR2: LNHNV and YYDKDF (reference sequence). Trimming took 4 bases from V and 1 from J, leaving 11 bases between them. Sequencing used blood. The chain joins TRBV15 to TRBJ1-5; D is ambiguous. The receptor's source is a woman in her fifties or sixties in good health. The CDR3 DNA reads as TGTGCCACCAGCATTACAATCTCGAGCAATCAGCCCCAGCATTTT. This sequence encodes CATSITISSNQPQHF.